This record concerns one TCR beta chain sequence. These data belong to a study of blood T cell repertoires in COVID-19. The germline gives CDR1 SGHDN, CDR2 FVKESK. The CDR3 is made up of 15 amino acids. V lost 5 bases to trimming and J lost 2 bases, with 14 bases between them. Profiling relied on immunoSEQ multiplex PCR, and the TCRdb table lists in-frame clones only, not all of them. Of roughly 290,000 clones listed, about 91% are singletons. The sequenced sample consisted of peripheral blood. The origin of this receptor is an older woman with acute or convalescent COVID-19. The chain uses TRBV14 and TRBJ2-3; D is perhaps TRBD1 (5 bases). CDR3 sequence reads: CASSTRTGNTDTQYF. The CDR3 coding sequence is TGTGCCAGCAGCACGCGTACAGGAAACACAGATACGCAGTATTTT.